What follows are 24 T cell receptor beta chains derived from one specimen sequenced in a study of regulatory T cells in long-lasting Graves disease. Time point specified: newly diagnosed GD, antithyroid drugs for less than 3 months. Scientists built the TCR library using RNA that was extracted from PBMCs. The authors built TCR beta libraries using iRepertoire HTBI primers and Arm-PCR of CDR3 regions. TCRdb re-called the multiplex PCR reads with MiXCR, one entry per CDR3 protein. The sample yields 400,000 to 550,000 distinct CDR3 sequences, about 15% seen once. These data were also filed under a second study, of T cells in Graves' hyperthyroidism and ophthalmopathy.

Specimen: peripheral blood mononuclear cells (PBMCs), collected at new diagnosis, from a patient treated with antithyroid drugs. These receptors were taken from a woman under 30 with Graves disease.

The J gene is TRBJ1-4, the V gene TRBV2, with D perhaps TRBD1 (6 bases). V was cut by 1 base and J by 0 bases, with 6 bases left in between. Germline V gene lookup returns CDR1 SNHLY and CDR2 FYNNEI. This CDR3 is built from 15 residues. CDR3 region: CASSEGDTTNEKLFF. The CDR3, as DNA: TGTGCCAGCAGTGAAGGGGACACAACTAATGAAAAACTGTTTTTT.

The chain uses TRBV29-1 and TRBJ2-2, with a tentative D call TRBD2 (5 bases). V lost 5 bases to trimming and J lost 0 bases, with 10 bases between them. The CDR3 is 14 amino acids. Germline V gene data show CDR1 as SQVTM and CDR2 as ANQGSEA. The DNA of the CDR3 is TGCAGCGTTCAGGAGGACCCGAACACCGGGGAGCTGTTTTTT. Its translation: CSVQEDPNTGELFF.

This clonotype was counted at least ten times. The rearrangement links TRBV7-8 to TRBJ2-1; D is undetermined. The CDR3 extends over 11 amino acids. The germline V and J ends were trimmed by 2 bases and 12 bases, with 8 bases remaining between them. Per the germline V gene, CDR1 is SGHVS and CDR2 is FQNEAQ. This CDR3 is CASSLNGVQFF. Here the CDR3 DNA reads TGTGCCAGCAGCTTAAACGGAGTGCAGTTCTTC.

This clonotype has only a few counts. In DNA, the CDR3 is TGTGCCAGCAGCTTAGGGTGGGGGAGCGCTGGCGGGGAGCTGTTTTTT. The encoded protein is CASSLGWGSAGGELFF. The rearrangement uses TRBV7-2 and TRBJ2-2; tentatively, D is TRBD1 or TRBD2 (5 bases each). Trimming removed 1 base from V and 7 bases from J, with 16 bases in between. Germline lookup yields CDR1 SGHTA and CDR2 FQGNSA. This CDR3 contains 16 residues.

This clonotype was seen a handful of times. The CDR3 DNA is TGTGCCAGCTGGCGCAGGGGTCGGAACACTGAAGCTTTCTTT. This codes for CASWRRGRNTEAFF. This chain links TRBV28 with TRBJ1-1; D perhaps matches TRBD1 (6 bases). The CDR3 contains 14 residues. Trimming pared 8 bases from V and 1 base from J, leaving 14 bases between. Germline V gives CDR1 MDHEN, CDR2 SYDVKM. The full variable domain, rest sourced from reference TRBV28 and TRBJ1-1, is DVKVTQSSRYLVKRTGEKVFLECVQDMDHENMFWYRQDPGLGLRLIYFSYDVKMKEKGDIPEGYSVSREKKERFSLILESASTNQTSMYLCASWRRGRNTEAFFGQGTRLTVV.

In this sample, this clonotype turned up a few times. The chain has TRBV7-2 and TRBJ2-7; no clear D gene. Trimming stripped 1 base from V and 2 bases from J, with 9 bases between. The germline V gene encodes CDR1 SGHTA and CDR2 FQGNSA. This CDR3 has 14 amino acids. The CDR3 loop is CASSLEDGAYEQYF. The CDR3 region has the DNA TGTGCCAGCAGCTTAGAGGACGGAGCCTACGAGCAGTACTTC.

This clonotype has at least ten counts. The V call is TRBV6-5, the J call TRBJ2-7; the match to TRBD2 covers 9 bases. The CDR3 has 15 amino acids. Trimming took 0 bases from V and 0 from J; bases not matched to a gene: 0. CDR1 and CDR2 from the germline V gene are MNHEY and SVGAGI. The CDR3 reads CASSYSSGSSYEQYF. The CDR3 DNA follows: TGTGCCAGCAGTTACTCTAGCGGGAGCTCCTACGAGCAGTACTTC.

This clonotype was observed at least ten times. The chain combines TRBV5-8 with TRBJ1-2; D is possibly TRBD1 (5 bases). The CDR3 length is 15 residues. The germline CDR1 and CDR2 sequences are SGHTS and YDEGEE. V was cut by 4 bases and J by 4 bases, with 17 bases left in between. In DNA form, the CDR3 reads TGTGCCAGCAGCCCTCTTCGACAGCCAGCCTATGGCTACACCTTC. The encoded protein is CASSPLRQPAYGYTF.

In this sample, this clonotype turned up many times. The V call is TRBV18, the J call TRBJ1-2; TRBD1 matches at 8 bases. This CDR3 is built from 14 residues. V was clipped by 3 bases and J by 6 bases; unmatched bases: 6. Per the germline V gene, CDR1 is KGHSH and CDR2 is LQKENI. CDR3 nucleotide sequence: TGTGCCAGCTCACCGTCGACAGGGGCCGATGGCTACACCTTC. This encodes CASSPSTGADGYTF.

In its sample, this clonotype was seen many times. This CDR3 is CASSLRGRLTDTQYF. The DNA for the CDR3 is TGTGCCAGCAGCTTGAGGGGGCGATTGACAGATACGCAGTATTTT. V usage is TRBV11-2 and J usage is TRBJ2-3; 7 bases match TRBD1. V lost 3 bases, J lost 3 bases, and 6 bases stayed unmatched. CDR3 size: 15 residues. CDR1 is SGHAT and CDR2 is FQNNGV in the germline V gene.

The chain links TRBV20-1 to TRBJ1-3; no definite D call. In germline, CDR1 is DFQATT, CDR2 SNEGSKA (reference sequence). This CDR3 is 15 amino acids long. V lost 2 bases and J 4 bases, leaving 15 bases between the germline ends. The CDR3 nucleotides are TGCAGTGCTAGATTACGGGGAGGAATCGGAAACACCATATATTTT. Translated: CSARLRGGIGNTIYF.

V usage is TRBV27 and J usage is TRBJ2-1; D unresolved. V was pared by 4 bases and J by 12 bases, with 19 bases between. The CDR3 is made up of 14 amino acids. Germline CDR1 is MNHEY and CDR2 is SMNVEV (reference sequence). CDR3 residues: CASSSRLGGPRQFF. In DNA, the CDR3 is TGTGCCAGCAGTTCGCGTTTAGGCGGTCCAAGGCAGTTCTTC.

The genes are TRBV6-1 and TRBJ2-1; D is unclear. V lost 5 bases and J lost 3, with 11 bases in between. Germline V gene lookup returns CDR1 MNHNS and CDR2 SASEGT. CDR3 length equals 14 residues. CDR3 in amino acids: CASSPVAYYNEQFF. As DNA, the CDR3 is TGTGCCAGCAGTCCCGTCGCCTACTACAATGAGCAGTTCTTC.

The J gene is TRBJ1-1, the V gene TRBV5-1; tentative D call: TRBD1 (6 bases). Germline loops: CDR1 SGHRS, CDR2 YFSETQ. The ends were cut back, 0 bases at V and 1 base at J, with 10 bases in the middle. The CDR3 extends over 15 amino acids. CDR3 region: CASSLVGQKNTEAFF. Here the CDR3 DNA reads TGCGCCAGCAGCTTGGTAGGACAGAAGAACACTGAAGCTTTCTTT.

This clonotype was found many times. The rearrangement joins TRBV12-3 or TRBV12-4 to TRBJ2-7; D not resolved. V dropped 4 bases and J dropped 3 bases, with 4 bases sitting between them. The CDR3 loop spans 11 amino acids. For the CDR3, the DNA is TGTGCCAGCAGTTCCTACTACGAGCAGTACTTC. This sequence encodes CASSSYYEQYF.

The chain recombines TRBV12-3 or TRBV12-4 with TRBJ2-5; 12 positions agree with TRBD2. The length of the CDR3 is 17 residues. Losses at the gene ends were 2 bases for V and 5 bases for J; bases not matched to a gene: 9. CDR3 sequence: CASSLRSSGRASETQYF. CDR3 coding DNA: TGTGCCAGCAGTTTACGGTCTAGCGGGAGGGCCTCGGAGACCCAGTACTTC.

At least ten counts were recorded for this clonotype. V usage is TRBV3-1 and J usage is TRBJ2-3; TRBD2 might be the D (6 bases). Trimming removed 4 bases from V and 4 bases from J, with 18 bases in between. Germline V lookup: CDR1 LGHDT, CDR2 YNNKEL (reference sequence). The CDR3 totals 16 residues. CDR3 DNA: TGTGCCAGCAGCCTTCAACGCGGGCGGGGCCCAGATACGCAGTATTTT. This encodes CASSLQRGRGPDTQYF.

This sequence joins TRBV6-5 and TRBJ2-7, with TRBD2 matching over 7 bases. The V gene's germline CDR1 is MNHEY and CDR2 SVGAGI. The CDR3 consists of 15 residues. The V and J ends lost 3 bases and 0 bases, in that order; junction bases with no gene match: 5. This CDR3 reads CASSYGGGASYEQYF. The CDR3 nucleotides read TGTGCCAGCAGTTATGGCGGGGGAGCCTCCTACGAGCAGTACTTC.

V gene TRBV29-1 combines with J gene TRBJ1-3; D is possibly TRBD1 (5 bases). The CDR3 sequence is 16 residues long. Germline CDR1 is SQVTM and CDR2 is ANQGSEA. Trimming cost V 4 bases and J 0 bases, with 16 bases left between them. CDR3 nucleotide sequence: TGCAGCGTTGGGGTGGGGGGAAAGGGCTCTGGAAACACCATATATTTT. This gives the protein CSVGVGGKGSGNTIYF.

This clonotype has ten or more counts. The V and J genes are TRBV7-3 and TRBJ2-1; 7 bases match TRBD2. The germline V gene encodes CDR1 SGHTA and CDR2 FQGTGA. CDR3 length: 14 amino acids. The ends lost 0 bases at V and 5 bases at J; junction bases unmatched: 1. The CDR3 is CASSLTGGDNEQFF. In DNA form, the CDR3 reads TGTGCCAGCAGCTTAACGGGGGGGGACAATGAGCAGTTCTTC.

This clonotype has a count of ten or more. The J gene is TRBJ2-2, the V gene TRBV20-1, with D perhaps assigned TRBD1 or TRBD2 (5 bases each). The CDR3 extends over 16 amino acids. Germline lookup yields CDR1 DFQATT and CDR2 SNEGSKA (reference sequence). V lost 0 bases to trimming and J lost 3 bases, with 14 bases between them. DNA for the CDR3: TGCAGTGCTAGAGATCTATGGCAGGGAGACACCGGGGAGCTGTTTTTT. Its translation: CSARDLWQGDTGELFF.

Many counts were recorded for this clonotype. The chain couples TRBV6-1 to TRBJ2-3; D perhaps matches TRBD1 (5 bases). The germline CDR1 and CDR2 sequences are MNHNS and SASEGT. The CDR3 has 13 residues. Trimming shortened V by 7 bases and J by 4 bases, and 12 bases separated the two germline ends. Here the CDR3 DNA reads TGTGCCAGCACAAAGGGGCAGTCAGATACGCAGTATTTT. Amino acid sequence: CASTKGQSDTQYF.

This clonotype has more than one count but fewer than ten. V gene TRBV28 combines with J gene TRBJ2-2; 11 positions match TRBD1. Germline V gives CDR1 MDHEN, CDR2 SYDVKM. This CDR3 has 13 residues. V trimming: 6 bases; J trimming: 7 bases; junction bases outside the gene matches: 1. CDR3 sequence (DNA): TGTGCCAGCAGGGGGACAGGGGGCGGGGAGCTGTTTTTT. As protein: CASRGTGGGELFF. Combining the CDR3 with reference TRBV28 and TRBJ2-2 gives the whole variable domain DVKVTQSSRYLVKRTGEKVFLECVQDMDHENMFWYRQDPGLGLRLIYFSYDVKMKEKGDIPEGYSVSREKKERFSLILESASTNQTSMYLCASRGTGGGELFFGEGSRLTVL.

As DNA, the CDR3 is TGTGCCAGCACGTCCCATATGAACACTGAAGCTTTCTTT. It translates to CASTSHMNTEAFF. The chain has TRBV6-1 and TRBJ1-1; D call uncertain. Germline V gene lookup returns CDR1 MNHNS and CDR2 SASEGT. Trimming shortened V by 7 bases and J by 0 bases, and 9 bases separated the two germline ends. This CDR3 has 13 residues.